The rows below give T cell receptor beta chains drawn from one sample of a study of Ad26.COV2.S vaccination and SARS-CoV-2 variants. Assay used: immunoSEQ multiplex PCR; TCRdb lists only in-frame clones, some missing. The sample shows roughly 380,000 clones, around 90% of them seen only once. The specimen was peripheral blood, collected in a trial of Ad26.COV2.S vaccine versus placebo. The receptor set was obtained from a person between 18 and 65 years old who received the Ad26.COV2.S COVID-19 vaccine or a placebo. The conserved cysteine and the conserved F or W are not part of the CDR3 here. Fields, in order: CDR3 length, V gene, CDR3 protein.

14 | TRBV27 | ASSLSGTGGRYGYT
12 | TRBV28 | ASRGQGSYNEQF
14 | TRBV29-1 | SVELGTSVGANVLT
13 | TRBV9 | ASSEGPGASGGYT
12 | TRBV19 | ASTTQGSGNTIY
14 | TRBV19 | ASRPLGTGADHEQY
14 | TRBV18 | ASSPSGGSSSYEQY
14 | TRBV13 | ASSSDSGVAKETQY
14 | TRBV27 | ASTLGEESLNTEAF
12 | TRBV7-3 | ASSLDRQNNEQF
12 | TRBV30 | AWRERGGLETQY
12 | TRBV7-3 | ASSSGIQNTEAF
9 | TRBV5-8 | ASSRPLGDT
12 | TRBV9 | ASSVGGGRNEQF
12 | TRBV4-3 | ASSQDQSGGEGY
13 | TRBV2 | ASSSSGTHNQPQH
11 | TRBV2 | ASTRGLLYGYT
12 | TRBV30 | ACKTQGVNSPLH
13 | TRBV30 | AWGSGGFSNSPLH
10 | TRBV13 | ASSSVAEEQY
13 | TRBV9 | ASSARQSMNTEAF
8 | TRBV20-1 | SAALETQY
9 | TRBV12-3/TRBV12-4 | ASSFNSPLH
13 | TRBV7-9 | ASSPGGDWNQPQH
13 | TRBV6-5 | ASSYGAGNTDTQY
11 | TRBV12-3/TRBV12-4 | ASSLLGNSPLH
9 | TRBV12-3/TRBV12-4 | ASSLGFEQF
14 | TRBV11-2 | ASSYSPGTGNSPLH
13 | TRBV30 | AWRRGTGDHEKLF
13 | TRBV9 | ASSAWTGSSYEQY
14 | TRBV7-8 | ASSPTGDHGNQPQH
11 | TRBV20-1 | SASSGADYEQY
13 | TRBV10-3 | AISESLGGQETQY
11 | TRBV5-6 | ASGGSRHYGYT
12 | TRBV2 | ASSGESYTGELF
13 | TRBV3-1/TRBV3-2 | ASSQVISGSSPLH
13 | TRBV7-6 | ASSLKTHSGNTIY
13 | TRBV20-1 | SASIGGGGYNEQF
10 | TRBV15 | ATSREGGMQY
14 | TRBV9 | ASSAPLGGDTGELF
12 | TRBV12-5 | ASGPPRPTDTQY
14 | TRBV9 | ASSVDGAGNTDTQY
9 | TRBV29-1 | SVGSLDGYT
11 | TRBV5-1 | ASSLDRGGGYT
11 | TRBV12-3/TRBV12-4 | ASGQYSNQPQH
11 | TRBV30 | AWRDGGYTEAF
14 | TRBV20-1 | SASNSRDRTTYEQY
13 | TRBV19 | ASSILQDWGYGYT
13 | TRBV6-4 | ASSEISDGTGELF
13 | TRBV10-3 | AIMSYIGGGDTQY
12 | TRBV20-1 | SASNSLHNYGYT
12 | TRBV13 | ASSSGTGQFEQY
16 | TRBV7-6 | ASSQDWPGQRVGYEQY